The TCR beta chain under discussion was sequenced for a study of tumor-infiltrating lymphocytes in primary liver carcinoma. Study-wide results and caveats: Tumor specimens were characterized by a significantly higher top-250-clone fraction than blood (p = 0.039).

With a constant-region primer, TCR beta cDNA was made from around 530 ng of total RNA. Construction of TCR beta libraries relied on three successive nested multiplex PCR rounds employing slightly modified ARM-PCR. Each of the first two PCR rounds ran approximately 11 cycles with TRBV1-TRBV30 forward and C-beta reverse primers. MiXCR, run by TCRdb on the multiplex PCR reads, gives a single entry per CDR3 protein. The table lists roughly 120,000 distinct CDR3 sequences, under 65% of them singletons, with 8% to 9% in the top ten. Unsorted bulk tissue, roughly 20-34 mg of it, served as the source for co-extraction of RNA and DNA. Tumors were each sampled at five separate regions. This clonotype occurred a few times. The antigen remains unidentified. Since a much larger clone is just one base distant, this may be a read error. CDR3 length: 13 amino acids. Germline V gives CDR1 ENHRY, CDR2 SYGVKD.

This clonotype was obtained from a woman aged 55-69 years with primary liver carcinoma and hepatitis B virus infection. V usage is TRBV10-3 and J usage is TRBJ2-7; 9 bases match TRBD2. Sample: liver tumor tissue from sampling region 3. Subset in this sample: tumor region T3, left-lateral pole. CDR3 region: CVTRSSGSDEQYF. The CDR3 nucleotides read TGTGTCACCAGGAGTAGCGGGAGCGACGAGCAGTACTTC.